These 20 T cell receptor beta chains share one sample of origin, sequenced in a study of blood T cells in healthy people across ages. Primed by a sample-barcoded 5' primer and a J-beta primer mix, a second PCR proceeded for about 6 to 12 cycles. Each CDR3 protein gets one entry after TCRdb re-called the 5' RACE reads with MiXCR. Among about 640,000 distinct CDR3 sequences listed, roughly three fifths were seen once. The sequenced material came from blood. These receptors all stem from a man aged 55-75 years in good health.

This clonotype was observed a few times. The chain links TRBV6-5 to TRBJ1-6, with D hard to call. This CDR3 comprises 14 residues. Trimming took 6 bases from V and 8 from J, leaving 14 bases between them. CDR1 and CDR2 (germline): MNHEY, SVGAGI. This CDR3 reads CASRVDGRDSPLHF. CDR3 in DNA: TGTGCCAGCAGAGTGGACGGTAGGGATTCACCCCTCCACTTT.

The chain employs TRBV12-3 or TRBV12-4 and TRBJ1-1, with TRBD1 matching over 8 bases. The J segment lost 1 base and the V segment lost 6 bases, leaving 1 base of the junction unmatched. There are 13 residues in the CDR3. Here the CDR3 reads CASRQGENTEAFF. The CDR3 bases are TGTGCCAGCAGACAGGGGGAGAACACTGAAGCTTTCTTT.

This chain connects TRBV7-2 to TRBJ1-4; 7 nucleotides agree with TRBD1. The V segment lost 5 bases and the J segment 4 bases; nucleotides outside the gene matches: 7. This CDR3 region has 15 residues. Germline CDR1 is SGHTA and CDR2 is FQGNSA. The CDR3 sequence is CASSPRTGRNEKLFF. The CDR3 DNA reads as TGTGCCAGCAGCCCGCGGACAGGACGTAATGAAAAACTGTTTTTT.

The genes are TRBV6-1 and TRBJ2-6, with unresolved D. This CDR3 has 15 amino acids. The ends were cut back, 1 base at V and 0 bases at J, with 4 bases in the middle. CDR1 MNHNS and CDR2 SASEGT come from the germline V gene. CDR3 DNA: TGTGCCAGCAGTGAAGAGGGCTCTGGGGCCAACGTCCTGACTTTC. This translates into CASSEEGSGANVLTF.

This sequence joins TRBV29-1 and TRBJ1-4; TRBD1 matches 7 bases. CDR1 and CDR2 (germline): SQVTM, ANQGSEA. The CDR3 covers 14 residues. The J segment lost 10 bases and the V segment lost 1 base, leaving 9 bases of the junction unmatched. The CDR3, as DNA: TGCAGCGTTGAAGCGGGCCAGGGGGTAGGAAAACTGTTTTTT. Encoded protein: CSVEAGQGVGKLFF.

The J gene is TRBJ2-3, the V gene TRBV7-2; no definite D call. Per the germline V gene, CDR1 is SGHTA and CDR2 is FQGNSA. This CDR3 has 13 residues. Trimming took off 3 bases at V and 3 bases at J, with 7 bases between the two ends. In nucleotides, the CDR3 is TGTGCCAGCAGCTTTAGGGTAACAGATACGCAGTATTTT. This translates into CASSFRVTDTQYF.

This clonotype was picked up a small number of times. The rearrangement links TRBV10-3 to TRBJ2-3; 14 nucleotides align to TRBD2. CDR1 and CDR2 from the germline V gene are ENHRY and SYGVKD. Losses at the gene ends were 0 bases for V and 0 bases for J; bases not matched to a gene: 5. The CDR3 has 19 residues. The CDR3 region is CAISESMGTSGGSTDTQYF. The DNA of the CDR3 is TGTGCCATCAGTGAGTCGATGGGGACTAGCGGGGGAAGCACAGATACGCAGTATTTT.

J is TRBJ2-1 and V is TRBV4-2; D might be TRBD1 (5 bases). The J call could be wrong; TRBJ2-7 is a better fit for the DNA end. CDR1 LGHNA and CDR2 YNFKEQ come from the germline V gene. The length of the CDR3 is 13 residues. CDR3 in DNA: TGTGCCAGCACTGGGGCGAGCAGGGACGAGCAGTACTTC. Translating it yields CASTGASRDEQYF.

CDR3 residues: CASSLGGTGNYGYTF. CDR3 bases: TGTGCCAGCAGCTTAGGTGGGACAGGGAACTATGGCTACACCTTC. This chain connects TRBV7-9 to TRBJ1-2, with 9 nucleotides matching TRBD1. J gave up 2 bases and V 1 base, and 2 bases lay outside the gene matches. Germline V gene data show CDR1 as SEHNR and CDR2 as FQNEAQ (reference sequence). CDR3 length: 15 residues.

The chain uses TRBV20-1 and TRBJ1-4; TRBD1 aligns across 8 bases. V lost 5 bases to trimming and J lost 7 bases; unmatched junction nucleotides: 9. The CDR3 is 14 amino acids. Germline CDR1 reads DFQATT; CDR2 reads SNEGSKA (reference sequence). Here the CDR3 DNA reads TGCAGTGCTGGGTCAGGGGGCTCGGGTGAAAAACTGTTTTTT. Protein product: CSAGSGGSGEKLFF.

CDR3 region: CASSQERRTWAESNQPQHF. The CDR3 nucleotides read TGCGCCAGCAGCCAAGAAAGGCGTACGTGGGCGGAAAGCAATCAGCCCCAGCATTTT. This sequence joins TRBV4-1 and TRBJ1-5; D unresolved. Per germline, CDR1 MGHRA and CDR2 YSYEKL. Trimming cost V 0 bases and J 1 base, with 19 bases left between them. The CDR3 has 19 residues.

V usage is TRBV7-9 and J usage is TRBJ2-1, with D perhaps matching TRBD1 or TRBD2 (5 bases each). Trimming cost V 5 bases and J 8 bases, with 22 bases left between them. Looked up from germline, CDR1 is SEHNR and CDR2 is FQNEAQ (reference sequence). This CDR3 contains 16 residues. The CDR3 nucleotides read TGTGCCAGCAGCGAGTTGGGGGATCGGGCCTCTCATGAGCAGTTCTTC. Its translation is CASSELGDRASHEQFF.

The genes are TRBV14 and TRBJ2-1; no reliable D call. Germline V lookup: CDR1 SGHDN, CDR2 FVKESK. This CDR3 has 19 amino acids. The V and J ends lost 0 bases and 0 bases respectively, with 18 bases between them. CDR3 sequence (DNA): TGTGCCAGCAGCCAAGATCCTTTTTGGCAACCGAGCTCCTACAATGAGCAGTTCTTC. Protein sequence: CASSQDPFWQPSSYNEQFF.

The chain has TRBV15 and TRBJ1-5, with no clear D. Germline loops: CDR1 LNHNV, CDR2 YYDKDF (reference sequence). With 0 bases removed from V and 7 bases from J, the gap between germline ends came to 13 bases. The CDR3 is 15 amino acids. The CDR3 loop is CATSRDRWGYQPQHF. DNA for the CDR3: TGTGCCACCAGCAGAGATCGATGGGGTTACCAGCCCCAGCATTTT.

The chain carries TRBV6-5 and TRBJ1-4; weak D call: TRBD1 (6 bases). The CDR3 length is 15 residues. Trimming pared 6 bases from V and 4 bases from J, leaving 15 bases between. The V gene's germline CDR1 is MNHEY and CDR2 SVGAGI. The CDR3 protein is CASRLTGLDNEKLFF. In DNA, the CDR3 is TGTGCCAGCAGGCTGACAGGTCTCGATAATGAAAAACTGTTTTTT.

This clonotype showed up just a few times. For the CDR3, the DNA is TGTGCCAGCAGGCGCGGGCCAAACACTGAAGCTTTCTTT. Its protein product is CASRRGPNTEAFF. This rearrangement joins TRBV5-5 to TRBJ1-1; D is undetermined. Trimming took off 5 bases at V and 2 bases at J, with 10 bases between the two ends. The germline gives CDR1 SGHKS, CDR2 YYEKEE (reference sequence). CDR3 length equals 13 residues.

This chain joins TRBV7-9 and TRBJ2-3, with 8 bases identical to TRBD1. Germline lookup yields CDR1 SEHNR and CDR2 FQNEAQ (reference sequence). Trimming at V came to 5 bases and at J to 0 bases, leaving 4 bases not matched to a gene. CDR3 size: 15 residues. CDR3 DNA: TGTGCCAGCAGCCCACAGGGGGGCAGCACAGATACGCAGTATTTT. Amino acid sequence: CASSPQGGSTDTQYF.

V usage is TRBV19 and J usage is TRBJ1-2, with 8 bases that match TRBD1. J gave up 1 base and V 7 bases, and 8 bases lay outside the gene matches. The CDR3 loop spans 15 amino acids. From germline, CDR1 is LNHDA and CDR2 SQIVND (reference sequence). The CDR3 protein is CASTRSRGLNYGYTF. CDR3 nucleotide sequence: TGTGCCAGTACCAGGAGCAGGGGGCTTAACTATGGCTACACCTTC.

V gene TRBV6-1 combines with J gene TRBJ2-5; 8 nucleotides agree with TRBD2. V lost 5 bases to trimming and J lost 5 bases; unmatched junction nucleotides: 7. The CDR3 length is 14 residues. From germline, CDR1 is MNHNS and CDR2 SASEGT. The CDR3 nucleotides are TGTGCCAGCAGTTCCGGGACTAGGGCGGAGACCCAGTACTTC. Protein product: CASSSGTRAETQYF.

The rearrangement joins TRBV7-2 to TRBJ2-3; 8 bases align to TRBD2. V lost 4 bases and J lost 4; bases outside the gene matches: 7. There are 15 residues in the CDR3. Germline values: CDR1 SGHTA, CDR2 FQGNSA. The CDR3 sequence is CASSYFAGGSDTQYF. The CDR3 DNA sequence: TGTGCCAGCAGCTACTTCGCGGGGGGCTCAGATACGCAGTATTTT. Full variable domain (missing parts from reference TRBV7-2 and TRBJ2-3): GAGVSQSPSNKVTEKGKDVELRCDPISGHTALYWYRQSLGQGLEFLIYFQGNSAPDKSGLPSDRFSAERTGGSVSTLTIQRTQQEDSAVYLCASSYFAGGSDTQYFGPGTRLTVL.